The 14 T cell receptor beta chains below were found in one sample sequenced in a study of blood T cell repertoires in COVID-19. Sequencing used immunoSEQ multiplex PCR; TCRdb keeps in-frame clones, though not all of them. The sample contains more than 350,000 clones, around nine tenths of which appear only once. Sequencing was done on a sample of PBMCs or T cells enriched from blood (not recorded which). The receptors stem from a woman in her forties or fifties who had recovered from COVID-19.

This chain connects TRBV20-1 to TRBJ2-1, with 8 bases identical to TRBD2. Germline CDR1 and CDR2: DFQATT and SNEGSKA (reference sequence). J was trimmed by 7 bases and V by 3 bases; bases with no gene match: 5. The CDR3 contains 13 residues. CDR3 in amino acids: CSASLSGENEQFF. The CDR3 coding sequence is TGCAGTGCTAGTCTTAGCGGGGAAAATGAGCAGTTCTTC.

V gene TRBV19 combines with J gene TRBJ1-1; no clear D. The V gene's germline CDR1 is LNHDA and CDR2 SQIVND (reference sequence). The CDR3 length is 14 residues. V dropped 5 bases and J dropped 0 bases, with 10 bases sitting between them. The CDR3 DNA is TGTGCCAGTAGTTCCCCTGCTATGAACACTGAAGCTTTCTTT. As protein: CASSSPAMNTEAFF.

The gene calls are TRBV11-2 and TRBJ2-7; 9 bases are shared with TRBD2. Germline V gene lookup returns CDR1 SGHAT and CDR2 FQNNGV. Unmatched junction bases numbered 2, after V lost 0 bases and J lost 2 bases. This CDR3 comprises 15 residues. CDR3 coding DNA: TGTGCCAGCAGCTTAGAGGCTAGCGGGACCTACGAGCAGTACTTC. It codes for CASSLEASGTYEQYF. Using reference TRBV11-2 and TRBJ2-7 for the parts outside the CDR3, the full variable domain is EAGVAQSPRYKIIEKRQSVAFWCNPISGHATLYWYQQILGQGPKLLIQFQNNGVVDDSQLPKDRFSAERLKGVDSTLKIQPAKLEDSAVYLCASSLEASGTYEQYFGPGTRLTVT.

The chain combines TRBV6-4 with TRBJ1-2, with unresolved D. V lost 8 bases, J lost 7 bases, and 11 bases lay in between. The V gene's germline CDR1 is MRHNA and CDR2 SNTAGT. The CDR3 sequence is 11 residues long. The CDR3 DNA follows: TGTGCCAGCCCCGTCCGGGGTGGCTACACCTTC. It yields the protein CASPVRGGYTF.

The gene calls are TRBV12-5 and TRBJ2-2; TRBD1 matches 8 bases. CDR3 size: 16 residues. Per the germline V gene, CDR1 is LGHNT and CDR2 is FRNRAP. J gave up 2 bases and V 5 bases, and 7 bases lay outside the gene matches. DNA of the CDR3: TGTGCTAGTGGTCCCCCACAGGGGGGAAACACCGGGGAGCTGTTTTTT. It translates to CASGPPQGGNTGELFF.

The CDR3 spells CAWGLALEGTQYF. The DNA for the CDR3 is TGTGCCTGGGGACTAGCCTTGGAGGGTACGCAGTATTTT. The chain joins TRBV30 to TRBJ2-3, with 8 bases identical to TRBD2. The trim removed 5 bases at V and 8 bases at J, leaving 9 bases unmatched. CDR3 size: 13 residues. CDR1 and CDR2 (germline): GTSNPN, SVGIG (reference sequence).

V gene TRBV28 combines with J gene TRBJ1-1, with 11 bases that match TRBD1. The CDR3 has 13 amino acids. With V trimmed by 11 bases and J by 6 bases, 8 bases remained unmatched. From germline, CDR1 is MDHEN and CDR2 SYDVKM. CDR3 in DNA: TGTGCCGGCCGGGACAGGGGGTTAGCTGAAGCTTTCTTT. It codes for CAGRDRGLAEAFF. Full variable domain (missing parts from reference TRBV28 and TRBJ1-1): DVKVTQSSRYLVKRTGEKVFLECVQDMDHENMFWYRQDPGLGLRLIYFSYDVKMKEKGDIPEGYSVSREKKERFSLILESASTNQTSMYLCAGRDRGLAEAFFGQGTRLTVV.

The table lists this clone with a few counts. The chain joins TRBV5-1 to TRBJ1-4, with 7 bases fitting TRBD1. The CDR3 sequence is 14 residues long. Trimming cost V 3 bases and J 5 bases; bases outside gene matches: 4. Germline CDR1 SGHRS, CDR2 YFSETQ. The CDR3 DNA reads TGCGCCAGCAGCTCAGGGGGGAGAAATGAAAAACTGTTTTTT. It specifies CASSSGGRNEKLFF.

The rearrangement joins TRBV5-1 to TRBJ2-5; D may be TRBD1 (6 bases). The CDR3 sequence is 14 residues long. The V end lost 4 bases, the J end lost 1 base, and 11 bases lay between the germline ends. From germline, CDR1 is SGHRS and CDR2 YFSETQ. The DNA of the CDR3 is TGCGCCAGCAGCCATCGGACAGCCCAAGAGACCCAGTACTTC. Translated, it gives CASSHRTAQETQYF.

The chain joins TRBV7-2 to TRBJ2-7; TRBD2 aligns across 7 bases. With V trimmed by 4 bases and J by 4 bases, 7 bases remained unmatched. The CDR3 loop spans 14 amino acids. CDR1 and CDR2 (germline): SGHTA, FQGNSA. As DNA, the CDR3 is TGTGCCAGCAGCTCTTACAGCGGGAAATACGAGCAGTACTTC. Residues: CASSSYSGKYEQYF.

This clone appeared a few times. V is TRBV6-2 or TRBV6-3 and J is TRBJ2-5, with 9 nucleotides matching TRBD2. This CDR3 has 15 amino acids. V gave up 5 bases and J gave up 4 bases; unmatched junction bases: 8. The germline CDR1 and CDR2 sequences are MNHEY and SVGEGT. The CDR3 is CASSPLKTSGETQYF. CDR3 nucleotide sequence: TGTGCCAGCAGTCCCTTGAAGACTAGCGGAGAGACCCAGTACTTC.

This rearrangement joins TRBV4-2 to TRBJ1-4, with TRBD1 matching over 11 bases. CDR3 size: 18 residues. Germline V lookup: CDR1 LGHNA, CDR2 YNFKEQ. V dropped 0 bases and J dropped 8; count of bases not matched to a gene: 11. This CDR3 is CASSQDSGTGGFSEKLFF. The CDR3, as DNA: TGTGCCAGCAGCCAAGACAGCGGGACAGGGGGGTTTTCCGAAAAACTGTTTTTT.

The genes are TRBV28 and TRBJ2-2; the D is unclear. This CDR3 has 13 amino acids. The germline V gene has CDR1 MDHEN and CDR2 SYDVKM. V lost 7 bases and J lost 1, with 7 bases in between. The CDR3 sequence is CASNIQNTGELFF. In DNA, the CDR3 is TGTGCCAGCAACATACAGAACACCGGGGAGCTGTTTTTT.

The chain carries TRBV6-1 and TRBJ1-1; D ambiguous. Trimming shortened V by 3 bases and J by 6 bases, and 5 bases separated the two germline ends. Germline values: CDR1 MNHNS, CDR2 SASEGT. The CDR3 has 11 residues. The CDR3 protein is CASSEGPEAFF. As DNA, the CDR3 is TGTGCCAGCAGTGAGGGCCCTGAAGCTTTCTTT.